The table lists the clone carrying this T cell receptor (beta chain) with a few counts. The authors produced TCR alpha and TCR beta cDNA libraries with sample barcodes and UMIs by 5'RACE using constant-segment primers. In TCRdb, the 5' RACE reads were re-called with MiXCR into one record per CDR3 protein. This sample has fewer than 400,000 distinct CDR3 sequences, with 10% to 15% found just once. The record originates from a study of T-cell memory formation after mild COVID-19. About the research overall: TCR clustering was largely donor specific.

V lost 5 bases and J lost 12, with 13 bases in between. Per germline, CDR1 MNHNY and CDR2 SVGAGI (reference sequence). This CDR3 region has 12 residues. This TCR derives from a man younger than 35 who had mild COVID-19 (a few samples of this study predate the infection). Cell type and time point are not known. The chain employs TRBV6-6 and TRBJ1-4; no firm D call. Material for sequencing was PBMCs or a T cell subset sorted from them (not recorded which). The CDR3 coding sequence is TGTGCCAGCAGTATTCATGGCAAGGAACTGTTTTTT. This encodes CASSIHGKELFF.